The 20 T cell receptor beta chains in this list originate from one sample, sequenced in a study of T cells after yellow fever vaccination. TCRdb analysed the 5' RACE reads with MiXCR anew, one entry per CDR3 protein. The table shows 95,000 to 100,000 distinct CDR3 sequences, with approximately 6.3% occurring only once. The sample here was CD8+ T cells sorted from PBMCs, taken 10 days after the yellow fever booster vaccination. The receptors come from a man aged 18-30 years who received the YFV17D yellow fever vaccine.

This clonotype has just a few counts. The chain recombines TRBV7-9 with TRBJ1-3; D is undetermined. Germline values: CDR1 SEHNR, CDR2 FQNEAQ (reference sequence). With 5 bases removed from V and 2 bases from J, the gap between germline ends came to 13 bases. CDR3 size: 15 residues. The CDR3 region has the DNA TGTGCCAGCAGCCTAATGAGATCTCCTGGAAACACCATATATTTT. Protein: CASSLMRSPGNTIYF.

Only a few counts were recorded for this clonotype. The chain carries TRBV11-2 and TRBJ2-3, with 8 nucleotides matching TRBD1. V shed 5 bases and J 5 bases; nucleotides not matched to a gene: 12. This CDR3 has 16 residues. From germline, CDR1 is SGHAT and CDR2 FQNNGV. The CDR3 loop reads CASSDHTRGREDTQYF. CDR3 nucleotides: TGTGCCAGCAGCGATCACACCAGGGGGCGGGAAGATACGCAGTATTTT.

In the case of this clonotype: A junction boundary mismatches the germline segment, possibly from a read error. CDR3 sequence: CASSIPGDYGYTF. The CDR3 DNA reads as TGTGCCAGCAGCATCCCAGGGGATTATGGCTACACTTTC. The chain recombines TRBV28 with TRBJ1-2, with D tentatively TRBD1 (6 bases). The V gene's germline CDR1 is MDHEN and CDR2 SYDVKM. The CDR3 runs to 13 residues.

V gene TRBV6-4 combines with J gene TRBJ2-6, with a possible D match to TRBD1 (5 bases). V was trimmed by 3 bases and J by 0 bases, leaving 6 bases between them. CDR1 is MRHNA, CDR2 SNTAGT, per germline. The CDR3 has 15 residues. The CDR3 spells CASSEDSSGANVLTF. The DNA for the CDR3 is TGTGCCAGCAGTGAAGACAGCTCTGGGGCCAACGTCCTGACTTTC.

The V call is TRBV20-1, the J call TRBJ2-1, with 8 bases matching TRBD1. J was trimmed by 7 bases and V by 0 bases; bases with no gene match: 11. This CDR3 is built from 16 residues. From germline, CDR1 is DFQATT and CDR2 SNEGSKA (reference sequence). The CDR3 coding sequence is TGCAGTGCTAGAGATCTCGGCGGCAGGGGGCAGAATGAGCAGTTCTTC. Its translation is CSARDLGGRGQNEQFF.

This clonotype turned up a few times. CDR3 residues: CASSQASAGDPGDTQYF. The CDR3 coding sequence is TGCGCCAGCAGCCAAGCATCAGCGGGGGATCCGGGAGATACGCAGTATTTT. The chain recombines TRBV4-3 with TRBJ2-3; 8 nucleotides agree with TRBD2. CDR1 LGHNA and CDR2 YSLEER come from the germline V gene. The trim removed 1 base at V and 5 bases at J, leaving 11 bases unmatched. This CDR3 region has 17 residues.

This clonotype has only a few counts. The CDR3 DNA sequence: TGTGCCAGCAGAGGGGGGGGTCCCAAGCCCCAGCATTTT. Its translation: CASRGGGPKPQHF. This chain links TRBV28 with TRBJ1-5; perhaps TRBD1 as D (6 bases). V was shortened by 6 bases and J by 8 bases, with 14 bases between the two germline ends. The CDR3 is 13 residues long. Germline assignment: CDR1 MDHEN and CDR2 SYDVKM.

The chain is built from TRBV10-3 and TRBJ2-3; D is perhaps TRBD1 or TRBD2 (5 bases each). This CDR3 comprises 15 residues. V dropped 7 bases and J dropped 5 bases, with 19 bases sitting between them. Germline V gives CDR1 ENHRY, CDR2 SYGVKD. The CDR3 DNA sequence: TGTGCCATCAAAACCACCGGGACCACAAAAGATACGCAGTATTTT. This gives the protein CAIKTTGTTKDTQYF.

This clonotype was found a few times. V is TRBV11-2 and J is TRBJ2-1; D might be TRBD1 or TRBD2, each matching 6 bases. This CDR3 has 14 amino acids. With 1 base removed from V and 8 bases from J, the gap between germline ends came to 12 bases. Germline values: CDR1 SGHAT, CDR2 FQNNGV. The CDR3 region is CASSLGAGEDEQFF. The CDR3 DNA reads TGTGCCAGCAGCTTAGGGGCAGGGGAGGATGAGCAGTTCTTC.

The table lists this clonotype with many counts. This CDR3 reads CASSQTGGNQPQHF. The CDR3 region has the DNA TGTGCCAGCAGCCAGACAGGGGGGAATCAGCCCCAGCATTTT. The chain has TRBV7-9 and TRBJ1-5; 9 nucleotides align to TRBD1. Germline CDR1 SEHNR, CDR2 FQNEAQ (reference sequence). Trimming took 5 bases from V and 4 from J; bases not matched to a gene: 3. The length of the CDR3 is 14 residues. The complete variable domain, with remaining parts taken from reference TRBV7-9 and TRBJ1-5, reads DTGVSQNPRHKITKRGQNVTFRCDPISEHNRLYWYRQTLGQGPEFLTYFQNEAQLEKSRLLSDRFSAERPKGSFSTLEIQRTEQGDSAMYLCASSQTGGNQPQHFGDGTRLSIL.

This clonotype was seen a handful of times. The chain carries TRBV12-3 or TRBV12-4 and TRBJ2-7, with 8 bases lining up with TRBD1. The CDR3 is made up of 15 amino acids. The junction had 7 bases not matched to a gene; V was cut back by 6 bases and J by 0 bases. As DNA, the CDR3 is TGTGCCAGCAGAGCAGGGACAGGCGCCTCCTACGAGCAGTACTTC. Translated, it gives CASRAGTGASYEQYF.

In its sample, this clonotype was seen many times. V gene TRBV6-1 combines with J gene TRBJ1-1; D ambiguous. From germline, CDR1 is MNHNS and CDR2 SASEGT. CDR3 length equals 15 residues. V shed 2 bases and J shed 0 bases, with 10 bases lying between them. CDR3 DNA: TGTGCCAGCAGTGAATTCAGGAACATGAACACTGAAGCTTTCTTT. Its translation: CASSEFRNMNTEAFF.

The rearrangement joins TRBV4-1 to TRBJ2-3; possibly TRBD1 for D (6 bases). The CDR3 extends over 15 amino acids. Germline V lookup: CDR1 MGHRA, CDR2 YSYEKL. The V end was cut by 0 bases, the J end by 4 bases, with 11 bases between. The CDR3 DNA reads TGCGCCAGCAGCCAAGAACCAGGGGTTCCAGATACGCAGTATTTT. It encodes CASSQEPGVPDTQYF.

This chain joins TRBV6-2 or TRBV6-3 and TRBJ2-3; D remains ambiguous. The germline V gene encodes CDR1 MNHEY and CDR2 SVGEGT. CDR3 length equals 14 residues. Deletions cut 6 bases from V and 1 base from J, with 11 bases between. Here the CDR3 DNA reads TGTGCCAGCAGCCGTGGACGACGCACAGATACGCAGTATTTT. As protein: CASSRGRRTDTQYF.

This clonotype was picked up a small number of times. The V call is TRBV27, the J call TRBJ2-7; TRBD2 might be the D (6 bases). The CDR3 loop spans 15 amino acids. Trimming removed 6 bases from V and 0 bases from J, with 15 bases in between. The germline V gene has CDR1 MNHEY and CDR2 SMNVEV (reference sequence). The DNA of the CDR3 is TGTGCCAGCAGACCTGGATGGACTACCTCCTACGAGCAGTACGTC. Protein product: CASRPGWTTSYEQYV.

The chain is built from TRBV7-6 and TRBJ1-1, with no clear D. V lost 2 bases and J 1 base, leaving 14 bases between the germline ends. CDR1 and CDR2 from the germline V gene are SGHVS and FNYEAQ. This CDR3 region has 16 residues. CDR3 DNA sequence: TGTGCCAGCAGCTTAACCCCCCGGGCCGGGAACACTGAAGCTTTCTTT. It translates to CASSLTPRAGNTEAFF.

This clonotype was detected only a few times. The chain links TRBV7-7 to TRBJ2-5, with 10 nucleotides matching TRBD1. The germline gives CDR1 SSHAT, CDR2 FNYEAQ (reference sequence). There are 14 residues in the CDR3. Losses at the gene ends were 5 bases for V and 5 bases for J; bases not matched to a gene: 5. CDR3 DNA sequence: TGTGCCAGCAGCAGGGGACAGGGGATGGAGACCCAGTACTTC. The encoded protein is CASSRGQGMETQYF.

At least ten counts were recorded for this clonotype. The chain joins TRBV5-1 to TRBJ2-7; TRBD1 matches 9 bases. CDR3 length: 15 amino acids. V was clipped by 1 base and J by 0 bases; unmatched bases: 2. Germline loops: CDR1 SGHRS, CDR2 YFSETQ. The CDR3 sequence: CASSLNRGLSYEQYF. CDR3 nucleotide sequence: TGCGCCAGCAGCTTGAACAGGGGGCTCTCCTACGAGCAGTACTTC.

The chain uses TRBV27 and TRBJ2-2; D is tentatively TRBD1 or TRBD2 (5 bases each). V shed 7 bases and J shed 9 bases, with 15 bases lying between them. Germline CDR1 and CDR2: MNHEY and SMNVEV (reference sequence). The CDR3 has 13 amino acids. The CDR3 DNA reads as TGTGCCAGCACACCGAGGGGCGGCTGGGAGCTGTTTTTT. Translated: CASTPRGGWELFF.

This clonotype has more than one count but fewer than ten. The chain carries TRBV7-2 and TRBJ2-1; 10 bases line up with TRBD2. Germline CDR1 is SGHTA and CDR2 is FQGNSA. The V gene end was trimmed by 3 bases and the J gene end by 8 bases; junction bases not matched to a gene: 4. This CDR3 comprises 14 residues. The CDR3 DNA is TGTGCCAGCAGCTTGACTAGCGGGCTGGATGAGCAGTTCTTC. The encoded protein is CASSLTSGLDEQFF. The whole variable domain, remainder taken from reference TRBV7-2 and TRBJ2-1, is GAGVSQSPSNKVTEKGKDVELRCDPISGHTALYWYRQSLGQGLEFLIYFQGNSAPDKSGLPSDRFSAERTGGSVSTLTIQRTQQEDSAVYLCASSLTSGLDEQFFGPGTRLTVL.